What follows is one T cell receptor (beta chain) and its context. These data come from a study of blood T cell repertoires in COVID-19. Study-wide context: For recovered donors of Cohort 3, there were two negative PCRs, clearance, or symptom resolution.

Participants spanned ages about 18 to 100 years and resided in about 25 US areas. Grouping used clinical history reported by participants in a survey and questionnaire. In the original analysis: Reference gene primer amplification in the assay estimated nucleated cell counts. Generated by immunoSEQ multiplex PCR, the TCRdb table keeps only in-frame clones and is missing some. V, J and clone size are those of that table, while D and trimming were read from the DNA. The profile shows under 300,000 clones, 70% to 90% of them singletons. Sequencing used PBMCs or T cells enriched from blood (not recorded which). This clonotype originated in a woman aged 55-69 years in a cohort exposed to, infected with or recovered from COVID-19 (not recorded which).

The chain's CDR3 is CASSSTGAWEQYF. The CDR3 DNA is TGTGCCAGCAGCTCGACAGGGGCTTGGGAGCAGTACTTC. The chain has TRBV7-2 and TRBJ2-7, with 8 nucleotides matching TRBD1. The V gene's germline CDR1 is SGHTA and CDR2 FQGNSA. The CDR3 is 13 amino acids. J was trimmed by 7 bases and V by 4 bases; bases with no gene match: 6.